The 8 T cell receptor beta chains below all came from one sample that was sequenced in a study of neurological immune-mediated disorders. TCRdb re-called the 5' RACE reads with MiXCR, one entry per CDR3 protein. Altogether more than 70,000 distinct CDR3 sequences are present, 17% being singletons, with the ten largest covering approximately 15%. The sequenced sample was PBMCs. These receptors were obtained from a woman between 40 and 50 years old in good health.

This clonotype was seen repeatedly, ten times or more. The rearrangement uses TRBV4-1 and TRBJ2-5; 7 positions match TRBD2. The trim removed 3 bases at V and 4 bases at J, leaving 5 bases unmatched. Germline loops: CDR1 MGHRA, CDR2 YSYEKL. The CDR3 loop spans 14 amino acids. The CDR3 is CASSQPGGSETQYF. In DNA form, the CDR3 reads TGCGCCAGCAGCCAGCCCGGGGGGTCAGAGACCCAGTACTTC.

This clonotype was picked up many times. The junction does not match germline at one end; this may be a read error. V is TRBV5-1 and J is TRBJ2-1; D ambiguous. Germline lookup yields CDR1 SGHRS and CDR2 YFSETQ. This CDR3 comprises 11 residues. In DNA, the CDR3 is TGTGCCAGCAGCCTCGGGAATGAGCAGTTCTTC. It specifies CASSLGNEQFF.

This clonotype has more than one count but fewer than ten. This chain connects TRBV12-3 or TRBV12-4 to TRBJ1-2; 10 bases align to TRBD1. The CDR3 runs 15 residues. Trimming at V came to 1 base and at J to 6 bases, leaving 5 bases not matched to a gene. The CDR3 coding sequence is TGTGCCAGCAGTTTAGAGACAGGGGGCGTAAATGGCTACACCTTC. It codes for CASSLETGGVNGYTF.

At least ten counts were recorded for this clonotype. The chain is built from TRBV20-1 and TRBJ1-5, with D hard to call. This CDR3 region has 10 residues. Trimming stripped 4 bases from V and 9 bases from J, with 7 bases between. Germline V gene sequence: CDR1 DFQATT, CDR2 SNEGSKA (reference sequence). The CDR3 region has the DNA TGCAGTGCTAATCCTCCGCCCCAGCATTTT. Residues: CSANPPPQHF.

This clonotype was observed many times. The rearrangement links TRBV20-1 to TRBJ2-2; 8 bases map to TRBD2. The CDR3 consists of 14 residues. V lost 5 bases to trimming and J lost 1 base; unmatched junction nucleotides: 3. Germline values: CDR1 DFQATT, CDR2 SNEGSKA (reference sequence). The CDR3 loop is CSAGGGKNTGELFF. For the CDR3, the DNA is TGCAGTGCTGGCGGGGGGAAGAACACCGGGGAGCTGTTTTTT.

This clonotype appeared many times. V gene TRBV5-1 combines with J gene TRBJ2-1, with D perhaps matching TRBD1 or TRBD2 (5 bases each). Germline V gene lookup returns CDR1 SGHRS and CDR2 YFSETQ. Trimming cost V 5 bases and J 2 bases, with 8 bases left between them. This CDR3 comprises 13 residues. The CDR3 reads CASSEGTYNEQFF. CDR3 bases: TGCGCCAGCAGTGAGGGGACCTACAATGAGCAGTTCTTC. Full variable domain (missing parts from reference TRBV5-1 and TRBJ2-1): KAGVTQTPRYLIKTRGQQVTLSCSPISGHRSVSWYQQTPGQGLQFLFEYFSETQRNKGNFPGRFSGRQFSNSRSEMNVSTLELGDSALYLCASSEGTYNEQFFGPGTRLTVL.

This clonotype was counted ten times or more. The chain uses TRBV5-1 and TRBJ2-5; a possible D gene is TRBD2 (6 bases). There are 15 residues in the CDR3. The ends were cut back, 0 bases at V and 2 bases at J, with 11 bases in the middle. Germline V CDR1 and CDR2: SGHRS, YFSETQ. The CDR3 reads CASSLDSREQETQYF. CDR3 nucleotides: TGCGCCAGCAGCTTGGACTCGCGGGAACAAGAGACCCAGTACTTC.

This clonotype was found many times. Germline and junction disagree at one end, which may indicate a read error. The chain links TRBV20-1 to TRBJ1-2, with D perhaps matching TRBD1 (6 bases). In germline, CDR1 is DFQATT, CDR2 SNEGSKA (reference sequence). This CDR3 comprises 15 residues. This CDR3 is CSAQDPGQTNYGYTF. The DNA of the CDR3 is TGCAGTGCTCAAGATCCGGGACAAACTAATTATGGCTACACCTTC.